The 12 T cell receptor beta chains below all came from one sample that was sequenced in a study of blood T cell repertoires in COVID-19 (dated by TCRdb to the early 2020s). Library preparation employed the immunoSEQ multiplex PCR assay. TCRdb limited this immuneACCESS table to in-frame rearrangements with V and J called. A share of clones is missing; checked studies link under half to unresolved V genes, and the rest is unexplained. This sample has a few hundred thousand clones in its table, and 70% to 90% of those were observed once. The ten largest clonotypes hold approximately 4.2% of the sample. Material: PBMCs or T cells enriched from blood (not recorded which). The receptors derive from a woman under 40 who had recovered from COVID-19.

The rearrangement joins TRBV6-4 to TRBJ1-2; perhaps TRBD1 as D (5 bases). Germline lookup yields CDR1 MRHNA and CDR2 SNTAGT. V shed 1 base and J shed 0 bases, with 9 bases lying between them. The CDR3 sequence is 15 residues long. CDR3 in amino acids: CASSDWTRPNYGYTF. The DNA of the CDR3 is TGTGCCAGCAGTGACTGGACACGTCCTAACTATGGCTACACCTTC.

The chain recombines TRBV5-1 with TRBJ1-6, with D maybe TRBD1 (6 bases). In germline, CDR1 is SGHRS, CDR2 YFSETQ. The CDR3 is made up of 15 amino acids. Trimming left V 2 bases short and J 8 bases short, with 14 bases between. Here the CDR3 reads CASSLRQAMDSPLHF. CDR3 bases: TGCGCCAGCAGCTTAAGACAGGCCATGGATTCACCCCTCCACTTT.

The J gene is TRBJ2-5, the V gene TRBV28; the match to TRBD2 covers 12 bases. The CDR3 runs to 18 residues. The germline CDR1 and CDR2 sequences are MDHEN and SYDVKM. The junction had 11 bases not matched to a gene; V was cut back by 5 bases and J by 1 base. As DNA, the CDR3 is TGTGCCAGCAGTCCGGACCTCTTACTAGCGGGAGGCCAAGAGACCCAGTACTTC. This gives the protein CASSPDLLLAGGQETQYF.

DNA for the CDR3: TGCGCCAGCAGCCCGCGTCAGGGGTGGGCCGGGGAGCTGTTTTTT. Translated, it gives CASSPRQGWAGELFF. J is TRBJ2-2 and V is TRBV5-1; perhaps TRBD1 as D (6 bases). The CDR3 extends over 15 amino acids. Trimming cost V 4 bases and J 6 bases, with 16 bases left between them. Germline V CDR1 and CDR2: SGHRS, YFSETQ. Together with reference TRBV5-1 and TRBJ2-2, the CDR3 gives the full variable domain: KAGVTQTPRYLIKTRGQQVTLSCSPISGHRSVSWYQQTPGQGLQFLFEYFSETQRNKGNFPGRFSGRQFSNSRSEMNVSTLELGDSALYLCASSPRQGWAGELFFGEGSRLTVL.

J is TRBJ2-1 and V is TRBV24-1, with TRBD2 identical over 8 bases. The CDR3 consists of 17 residues. V shed 0 bases, J shed 9 bases, and the junction held 12 bases outside the gene matches. In germline, CDR1 is KGHDR, CDR2 SFDVKD. CDR3 bases: TGTGCCACCAGTGATTTGGCACTAGCGGATGTCAGTGGTGAGCAGTTCTTC. Protein sequence: CATSDLALADVSGEQFF.

J is TRBJ2-7 and V is TRBV7-2, with D perhaps TRBD1 (5 bases). Trimming pared 2 bases from V and 0 bases from J, leaving 11 bases between. The CDR3 loop spans 15 amino acids. CDR1 and CDR2 from the germline V gene are SGHTA and FQGNSA. The CDR3 spells CASSLTGPSSYEQYF. In nucleotides, the CDR3 is TGTGCCAGCAGCTTAACAGGACCGAGCTCCTACGAGCAGTACTTC.

A remark on this clone: One junction end does not reproduce the germline sequence, and a read error may be involved. The rearrangement uses TRBV6-1 and TRBJ2-1; a possible D gene is TRBD1 (6 bases). CDR3 length: 15 amino acids. The V gene's germline CDR1 is MNHNS and CDR2 SASEGT. The CDR3 region is CASSEGQLYYNEQFF. Here the CDR3 DNA reads TGTGCCAGCAGCGAAGGACAGCTTTACTACAATGAGCAGTTCTTC.

The chain recombines TRBV5-1 with TRBJ2-3, with a tentative D call TRBD2 (6 bases). From germline, CDR1 is SGHRS and CDR2 YFSETQ. Between the trimmed V and J ends, which lost 0 bases and 5 bases, there was a span of 10 bases. CDR3 length: 14 residues. CDR3 DNA: TGCGCCAGCAGCTTGGACTTCGGGGGAGATACGCAGTATTTT. Translating it yields CASSLDFGGDTQYF.

The chain employs TRBV7-9 and TRBJ2-1; D is perhaps TRBD2 (5 bases). The length of the CDR3 is 16 residues. CDR1 and CDR2 from the germline V gene are SEHNR and FQNEAQ (reference sequence). V was clipped by 1 base and J by 4 bases, with 14 bases between them. CDR3 region: CASSLVSGPSYNEQFF. DNA of the CDR3: TGTGCCAGCAGCTTAGTGAGCGGTCCCTCTTACAATGAGCAGTTCTTC.

The V call is TRBV18, the J call TRBJ2-1; TRBD2 matches 8 bases. V shed 0 bases and J 9 bases; nucleotides not matched to a gene: 7. CDR1 and CDR2 (germline): KGHSH, LQKENI. The length of the CDR3 is 15 residues. The CDR3 protein is CASSPPAGGEFEQFF. CDR3 sequence (DNA): TGTGCCAGCTCACCACCGGCGGGGGGAGAATTTGAGCAGTTCTTC.

V gene TRBV7-2 combines with J gene TRBJ1-1; TRBD1 matches at 7 bases. Per the germline V gene, CDR1 is SGHTA and CDR2 is FQGNSA. Trimming took 5 bases from V and 8 from J; bases not matched to a gene: 8. The CDR3 runs 13 residues. Here the CDR3 DNA reads TGTGCCAGCAGCCTTCGGTCCAGGGGGGAAGCTTTCTTT. It codes for CASSLRSRGEAFF.

The count of this clone is one. The V and J genes are TRBV11-3 and TRBJ1-1; D not resolved. This CDR3 region has 13 residues. Trimming shortened V by 6 bases and J by 5 bases, and 13 bases separated the two germline ends. Germline CDR1 is SGHNT and CDR2 is YENEEA. DNA for the CDR3: TGTGCCAGCAGTTCACAATCGGGAACTGAAGCTTTCTTT. Translated: CASSSQSGTEAFF.